The 9 T cell receptor beta chains below were found in one sample sequenced in a study of blood T cell repertoires in COVID-19. Repertoires were generated with immunoSEQ multiplex PCR, while TCRdb's copy carries only in-frame clones and drops some. The table includes 140,000 or so clones, 85% detected once. What was sequenced was peripheral blood. These receptor sequences come from a man aged 50 to 60 with acute or convalescent COVID-19.

The CDR3 DNA follows: TGCGCCAGCAGCCCGGGACTAGCGGGAGTCTACGAGCAGTACTTC. Its protein product is CASSPGLAGVYEQYF. The V gene is TRBV5-1, the J gene TRBJ2-7, with TRBD2 matching 14 bases. Germline assignment: CDR1 SGHRS and CDR2 YFSETQ. The V segment lost 4 bases and the J segment 3 bases; nucleotides outside the gene matches: 3. The length of the CDR3 is 15 residues. The full variable domain, completed using reference TRBV5-1 and TRBJ2-7, is KAGVTQTPRYLIKTRGQQVTLSCSPISGHRSVSWYQQTPGQGLQFLFEYFSETQRNKGNFPGRFSGRQFSNSRSEMNVSTLELGDSALYLCASSPGLAGVYEQYFGPGTRLTVT.

This chain connects TRBV28 to TRBJ1-5; no clear D gene. CDR1 is MDHEN, CDR2 SYDVKM, per germline. V was shortened by 3 bases and J by 10 bases, with 7 bases between the two germline ends. The CDR3 runs 11 residues. CDR3 DNA sequence: TGTGCCAGCAGTTTTGTCCCTCCCCAGCATTTT. This codes for CASSFVPPQHF.

The CDR3: CASSLRSGQGNQPQHF. In DNA, the CDR3 is TGTGCCAGCAGCTTAAGATCCGGACAGGGCAATCAGCCCCAGCATTTT. V gene TRBV7-8 combines with J gene TRBJ1-5; 7 bases line up with TRBD1. J gave up 2 bases and V 2 bases, and 6 bases lay outside the gene matches. Germline V gene data show CDR1 as SGHVS and CDR2 as FQNEAQ. CDR3 length equals 16 residues.

The chain has TRBV7-2 and TRBJ2-3; 12 bases fit TRBD2. J was trimmed by 3 bases and V by 5 bases; bases with no gene match: 6. This CDR3 region has 16 residues. The germline CDR1 and CDR2 sequences are SGHTA and FQGNSA. The CDR3 bases are TGTGCCAGCAGCCCGAGACTAGCGGGAGTAACAGATACGCAGTATTTT. Translation: CASSPRLAGVTDTQYF. The full variable domain, with the rest looked up from reference TRBV7-2 and TRBJ2-3, is GAGVSQSPSNKVTEKGKDVELRCDPISGHTALYWYRQSLGQGLEFLIYFQGNSAPDKSGLPSDRFSAERTGGSVSTLTIQRTQQEDSAVYLCASSPRLAGVTDTQYFGPGTRLTVL.

The V gene is TRBV5-6, the J gene TRBJ2-3; 8 bases agree with TRBD1. Trimming took 4 bases from V and 4 from J; bases not matched to a gene: 5. Germline CDR1 SGHDT, CDR2 YYEEEE. The CDR3 runs to 14 residues. The CDR3 reads CASSAGQGPDTQYF. The CDR3 bases are TGTGCCAGCAGCGCAGGACAGGGCCCAGATACGCAGTATTTT.

This rearrangement joins TRBV6-2 or TRBV6-3 to TRBJ2-3; 12 bases are a match to TRBD2. The J segment lost 5 bases and the V segment lost 4 bases, leaving 7 bases of the junction unmatched. The CDR3 length is 16 residues. Germline lookup yields CDR1 MNHEY and CDR2 SVGEGT. The CDR3 sequence is CASSFSSGGAQDTQYF. For the CDR3, the DNA is TGTGCCAGCAGTTTCTCTAGCGGGGGGGCTCAAGATACGCAGTATTTT.

The gene calls are TRBV19 and TRBJ1-5; D perhaps matches TRBD1 (6 bases). CDR1 is LNHDA and CDR2 is SQIVND in the germline V gene (reference sequence). This CDR3 contains 17 residues. Trimming left V 1 base short and J 0 bases short, with 13 bases between. The CDR3 loop is CASSIVARTDSNQPQHF. The CDR3 DNA follows: TGTGCCAGTAGTATAGTGGCCCGGACAGATAGCAATCAGCCCCAGCATTTT.

This chain connects TRBV6-6 to TRBJ1-1, with 7 bases identical to TRBD1. Per germline, CDR1 MNHNY and CDR2 SVGAGI (reference sequence). The CDR3 sequence is 11 residues long. V lost 6 bases, J lost 9 bases, and 4 bases stayed unmatched. The CDR3 loop reads CASRTDRKAFF. For the CDR3, the DNA is TGTGCCAGCAGAACGGACAGGAAAGCTTTCTTT.

The chain joins TRBV5-1 to TRBJ2-1; 10 bases map to TRBD2. The CDR3 sequence is 15 residues long. V was pared by 1 base and J by 7 bases, with 5 bases of the junction left unmatched. Looked up from germline, CDR1 is SGHRS and CDR2 is YFSETQ. CDR3 sequence reads: CASSLWASGGNEQFF. CDR3 DNA: TGCGCCAGCAGCTTGTGGGCTAGCGGGGGTAATGAGCAGTTCTTC.